This T cell receptor beta chain was profiled in a study of blood T cell repertoires in COVID-19. Using immunoSEQ multiplex PCR, the repertoire was profiled, and TCRdb retains in-frame clones only, with some absent. The sample has fewer than 250,000 clones, about 86% seen once. CDR1 and CDR2 from the germline V gene are SGDLS and YYNGEE. V lost 1 base, J lost 7 bases, and 15 bases lay in between. This CDR3 has 15 amino acids. V usage is TRBV9 and J usage is TRBJ2-4; TRBD2 might be the D (5 bases). Sequencing was performed on peripheral blood. The sequence was collected from a woman between 65 and 79 years old with acute or convalescent COVID-19. As DNA, the CDR3 is TGTGCCAGCAGCGTATCCGTGGGAGATGAGAACATTCAGTACTTC. It is translated as CASSVSVGDENIQYF.